This T cell receptor beta chain was observed in a study of beta chain features in type 1 diabetes. Overall study results and limits: When VDJ junctions were examined, type 1 diabetes patients showed fewer insertions and more deletions.

This clone has just a few counts. Its target is unknown. Sequenced material consisted of expressed TCRB transcripts (all of the isolated RNA was reverse transcribed). Only in-frame clones appear in the TCRdb table, and some are missing; sequencing was by immunoSEQ multiplex PCR. The sample includes some 150,000 clones, more than 9% of them seen just once. Sequencing used naive CD4+ T cells from blood. The clonotype originates from a man younger than 30 in good health.

DNA of the CDR3: TGTGCCAGCAGTCGCGACAGGGGCGATTCACCCCTCCACTTT. Translation: CASSRDRGDSPLHF. The chain employs TRBV6-5 and TRBJ1-6; 8 positions agree with TRBD1. The CDR3 has 14 amino acids. The germline gives CDR1 MNHEY, CDR2 SVGAGI. Trimming took 5 bases from V and 8 from J; bases not matched to a gene: 5.